The 12 T cell receptor beta chains in this list originate from one sample, sequenced in a study of shared clonotypes between healthy human individuals. Assay: immunoSEQ multiplex PCR; the TCRdb copy retains only in-frame clones and omits some. This repertoire shows 650,000 to 800,000 clones, approximately 90% found once; its top ten account for about 24%. As defined, naive CD8 cells were CD45RO-negative and positively selected for CCR7, with terminally differentiated effector memory CD45RA+ cells excluded. The sequencing sample was made of naive CD8+ T cells sorted from blood. These TCRs come from a man aged 30 to 45 in good health.

The rearrangement uses TRBV28 and TRBJ2-7, with D perhaps given as TRBD1 or TRBD2 (5 bases each). The CDR3 is 15 amino acids. Germline V gene data show CDR1 as MDHEN and CDR2 as SYDVKM. V was trimmed by 2 bases and J by 3 bases, leaving 14 bases between them. The CDR3 protein is CASSLTGEGFYEQYF. The CDR3, as DNA: TGTGCCAGCAGTTTAACAGGCGAGGGATTCTACGAGCAGTACTTC.

The V call is TRBV21-1, the J call TRBJ2-1; TRBD2 was called by the table and not checked on the DNA. TRBV21-1 is a pseudogene locus. CDR3 size: 21 residues. CDR3 sequence (DNA): TGTGCCAGCAGCCAGCAAATGGGCGAGACCGGGACTAGTTCCTCCTACAATGAGCAGTTCTTC. It is translated as CASSQQMGETGTSSSYNEQFF.

This chain uses TRBV7-2 with TRBJ2-5; 8 positions match TRBD2. Germline-derived CDR1 and CDR2 are SGHTA and FQGNSA. Trimming cost V 3 bases and J 5 bases; bases outside gene matches: 5. CDR3 length: 14 residues. CDR3 DNA sequence: TGTGCCAGCAGCTTGACGGGAGGGGAGGAGACCCAGTACTTC. As protein: CASSLTGGEETQYF.

The V call is TRBV19, the J call TRBJ1-1; the match to TRBD1 covers 7 bases. This CDR3 is 13 amino acids long. With 6 bases clipped from V and 1 base from J, the junction kept 2 bases outside the gene matches. Germline V gene data show CDR1 as LNHDA and CDR2 as SQIVND (reference sequence). The CDR3 sequence is CASRGQTNTEAFF. The CDR3 coding sequence is TGTGCCAGTAGGGGACAGACGAACACTGAAGCTTTCTTT.

This clone is a singleton in its sample. The chain carries TRBV11-2 and TRBJ2-3; 8 bases agree with TRBD2. Germline V gene lookup returns CDR1 SGHAT and CDR2 FQNNGV. The CDR3 spans 16 residues. The V segment lost 4 bases and the J segment 3 bases; nucleotides outside the gene matches: 9. In nucleotides, the CDR3 is TGTGCCAGCAGCTCCTCGACTAGCGTTTATACAGATACGCAGTATTTT. It specifies CASSSSTSVYTDTQYF.

Worth noting for this clone: The sample carries other DNA sequences with the same CDR3. J is TRBJ2-2 and V is TRBV7-6, with D uncertain. The CDR3 sequence is 13 residues long. CDR1 is SGHVS and CDR2 is FNYEAQ in the germline V gene. The V end was cut by 0 bases, the J end by 6 bases, with 5 bases between. The CDR3 DNA sequence: TGTGCCAGCAGCTTAGCGGGCGCCGGGGAGCTGTTTTTT. Protein product: CASSLAGAGELFF.

The chain employs TRBV19 and TRBJ2-2; possibly TRBD2 for D (6 bases). The germline gives CDR1 LNHDA, CDR2 SQIVND (reference sequence). The CDR3 covers 15 residues. V gave up 7 bases and J gave up 4 bases, with 16 bases separating them. The CDR3 coding sequence is TGTGCCAGTACCCCGACTAGACTCTCCACCGGGGAGCTGTTTTTT. It specifies CASTPTRLSTGELFF. Supplemented by reference TRBV19 and TRBJ2-2, the full variable domain reads DGGITQSPKYLFRKEGQNVTLSCEQNLNHDAMYWYRQDPGQGLRLIYYSQIVNDFQKGDIAEGYSVSREKKESFPLTVTSAQKNPTAFYLCASTPTRLSTGELFFGEGSRLTVL.

This chain connects TRBV6-5 to TRBJ2-7; 7 bases map to TRBD1. CDR1 MNHEY and CDR2 SVGAGI come from the germline V gene. The CDR3 runs to 13 residues. Trimming removed 7 bases from V and 2 bases from J; junction bases left unmatched: 5. The CDR3 coding sequence is TGTGCCAGCAAGACAGGGCCTCCCTACGAGCAGTACTTC. Translated: CASKTGPPYEQYF.

The chain uses TRBV11-2 and TRBJ2-3, with a weak D call TRBD2 (6 bases). Trimming took off 6 bases at V and 4 bases at J, with 11 bases between the two ends. The V gene's germline CDR1 is SGHAT and CDR2 FQNNGV. The CDR3 has 13 amino acids. CDR3 loop: CASRSLAPDTQYF. The CDR3 nucleotides read TGTGCCAGCAGGTCCCTAGCGCCAGATACGCAGTATTTT.

CDR3 loop: CASSPRNRLDEQYF. CDR3 coding DNA: TGTGCCAGCAGCCCCCGAAATCGACTAGACGAGCAGTACTTC. V usage is TRBV7-6 and J usage is TRBJ2-7, with D perhaps matching TRBD2 (6 bases). The CDR3 totals 14 residues. Looked up from germline, CDR1 is SGHVS and CDR2 is FNYEAQ. V lost 5 bases and J 5 bases, leaving 16 bases between the germline ends.

V gene TRBV30 combines with J gene TRBJ1-1; the D is unclear. The CDR3 length is 12 residues. V gave up 0 bases and J gave up 7 bases, with 9 bases separating them. Germline assignment: CDR1 GTSNPN and CDR2 SVGIG (reference sequence). CDR3 DNA sequence: TGTGCCTGGAGTGTTTTTCCCCTTGAAGCTTTCTTT. This codes for CAWSVFPLEAFF. Combining the CDR3 with reference TRBV30 and TRBJ1-1 gives the whole variable domain SQTIHQWPATLVQPVGSPLSLECTVEGTSNPNLYWYRQAAGRGLQLLFYSVGIGQISSEVPQNLSASRPQDRQFILSSKKLLLSDSGFYLCAWSVFPLEAFFGQGTRLTVV.

This chain connects TRBV4-1 to TRBJ2-7; no firm D call. The length of the CDR3 is 14 residues. Per germline, CDR1 MGHRA and CDR2 YSYEKL. Trimming pared 4 bases from V and 0 bases from J, leaving 10 bases between. Written as DNA, the CDR3 is TGCGCCAGCAGCCGCACGAGATACTCCTACGAGCAGTACTTC. Translation: CASSRTRYSYEQYF.